A single sample is the source of the 28 T cell receptor beta chains below, sequenced in a study of control samples from healthy donors and cancer patients. Measured with immunoSEQ multiplex PCR; TCRdb has only the in-frame clones, and not every one. Of over 85,000 clones listed, around 87% are singletons. The sample was PBMCs. The origin of the receptors is a woman aged 55 to 70 with lung cancer.

The chain employs TRBV4-3 and TRBJ1-1; 9 nucleotides match TRBD1. Germline trimming cut 3 bases from V and 3 bases from J; bases unmatched to any gene: 5. The CDR3 covers 15 residues. Germline values: CDR1 LGHNA, CDR2 YSLEER. CDR3 region: CASSHGTGRDTEAFF. The CDR3 nucleotides are TGCGCCAGCAGCCATGGGACAGGGAGGGACACTGAAGCTTTCTTT.

The genes are TRBV2 and TRBJ1-1, with 7 bases lining up with TRBD1. CDR1 is SNHLY and CDR2 is FYNNEI in the germline V gene. The junction had 5 bases not matched to a gene; V was cut back by 7 bases and J by 6 bases. The length of the CDR3 is 12 residues. CDR3 amino acids: CASTTDRPEAFF. The CDR3 DNA follows: TGTGCCAGCACCACGGACAGGCCTGAAGCTTTCTTT.

The sample holds one count of this clone. The chain combines TRBV5-4 with TRBJ1-2, with D maybe TRBD1 (6 bases). The CDR3 spans 15 residues. V was cut by 4 bases and J by 0 bases, with 13 bases left in between. Germline V gene sequence: CDR1 SGHNT, CDR2 YYREEE (reference sequence). CDR3 in DNA: TGTGCCAGCAGCGCACAGGGCCAAGCTAACTATGGCTACACCTTC. Its translation is CASSAQGQANYGYTF.

The V and J genes are TRBV12-3 or TRBV12-4 and TRBJ2-2; D is uncertain. The CDR3 contains 13 residues. The ends were cut back, 1 base at V and 4 bases at J, with 4 bases in the middle. This CDR3 is CASSLEVTGELFF. CDR3 in DNA: TGTGCCAGCAGTTTAGAGGTCACCGGGGAGCTGTTTTTT.

The genes are TRBV2 and TRBJ1-2; D possibly corresponds to TRBD1 (6 bases). The CDR3 has 13 residues. Germline values: CDR1 SNHLY, CDR2 FYNNEI. V gave up 6 bases and J gave up 2 bases, with 10 bases separating them. CDR3 loop: CASRPDRNYGYTF. The CDR3 bases are TGTGCCAGCAGACCCGACAGGAACTATGGCTACACCTTC.

This chain links TRBV6-1 with TRBJ1-1, with D perhaps TRBD1 (6 bases). V was pared by 1 base and J by 4 bases, with 13 bases between. Germline CDR1 is MNHNS and CDR2 is SASEGT. CDR3 size: 15 residues. CDR3 nucleotides: TGTGCCAGCAGTGAAGGAGGGGGGGGCATCACTGAAGCTTTCTTT. It codes for CASSEGGGGITEAFF.

J is TRBJ1-1 and V is TRBV6-5; TRBD1 aligns across 7 bases. There are 13 residues in the CDR3. The V gene's germline CDR1 is MNHEY and CDR2 SVGAGI. V was clipped by 8 bases and J by 5 bases; unmatched bases: 8. The CDR3 sequence: CASRRQGTTEAFF. The CDR3 nucleotides read TGTGCCAGCCGACGACAGGGTACGACTGAAGCTTTCTTT.

The rearrangement uses TRBV28 and TRBJ1-5; perhaps TRBD1 as D (5 bases). The CDR3 length is 14 residues. V was pared by 3 bases and J by 8 bases, with 14 bases between. Germline V gene data show CDR1 as MDHEN and CDR2 as SYDVKM. The CDR3: CASSLGGGGEPQHF. CDR3 DNA: TGTGCCAGCAGTTTGGGGGGAGGTGGGGAGCCCCAGCATTTT.

The chain recombines TRBV19 with TRBJ1-4; TRBD1 is a possible D gene (6 bases). Germline V gene data show CDR1 as LNHDA and CDR2 as SQIVND (reference sequence). The CDR3 has 14 residues. Trimming pared 7 bases from V and 3 bases from J, leaving 12 bases between. CDR3 sequence: CASKGGVANEKLFF. The CDR3 region has the DNA TGTGCCAGTAAAGGGGGGGTGGCTAATGAAAAACTGTTTTTT.

This clone showed up just a few times. V usage is TRBV19 and J usage is TRBJ2-1; 7 nucleotides match TRBD2. The CDR3 length is 14 residues. Germline trimming cut 5 bases from V and 8 bases from J; bases unmatched to any gene: 9. Germline V CDR1 and CDR2: LNHDA, SQIVND (reference sequence). The CDR3 is CASSVGGIGYEQFF. CDR3 coding DNA: TGTGCCAGTAGTGTGGGAGGGATTGGCTATGAGCAGTTCTTC.

This sequence joins TRBV19 and TRBJ1-1, with D uncertain. Trimming removed 4 bases from V and 0 bases from J, with 6 bases in between. Germline V gene sequence: CDR1 LNHDA, CDR2 SQIVND (reference sequence). The CDR3 has 13 amino acids. CDR3 in amino acids: CASSRYMNTEAFF. The CDR3 DNA follows: TGTGCCAGTAGTAGGTACATGAACACTGAAGCTTTCTTT.

The V and J genes are TRBV16 and TRBJ2-1; a possible D gene is TRBD2 (6 bases). V was pared by 2 bases and J by 7 bases, with 15 bases between. CDR3 length: 15 amino acids. CDR1 and CDR2 (germline): KGHSY, FQNENV. CDR3 loop: CASSQMTPGRNEQFF. In nucleotides, the CDR3 is TGTGCCAGCAGCCAAATGACTCCAGGGAGGAATGAGCAGTTCTTC.

The rearrangement joins TRBV12-5 to TRBJ1-2; possibly TRBD1 for D (5 bases). Trimming removed 2 bases at V and 8 bases at J, with 12 bases between. Germline CDR1 and CDR2: LGHNT and FRNRAP. The CDR3 has 13 residues. The CDR3 loop reads CASGLTGGRGYTF. For the CDR3, the DNA is TGTGCTAGTGGTTTGACAGGAGGGAGGGGCTACACCTTC.

The chain is built from TRBV6-5 and TRBJ1-1; the D is unclear. This CDR3 has 15 amino acids. In germline, CDR1 is MNHEY, CDR2 SVGAGI. Trimming took 2 bases from V and 0 from J, leaving 10 bases between them. CDR3 amino acids: CASSYDARLNTEAFF. DNA of the CDR3: TGTGCCAGCAGTTACGATGCACGGTTGAACACTGAAGCTTTCTTT.

V gene TRBV28 combines with J gene TRBJ1-2; 8 bases are shared with TRBD1. The CDR3 is made up of 17 amino acids. In germline, CDR1 is MDHEN, CDR2 SYDVKM. V lost 6 bases to trimming and J lost 5 bases; unmatched junction nucleotides: 17. CDR3 protein: CASRKGTGTPGWYGYTF. The CDR3 nucleotides read TGTGCCAGCAGGAAAGGGACAGGTACTCCCGGTTGGTATGGCTACACCTTC.

The V call is TRBV27, the J call TRBJ2-7; no definite D call. CDR3 length equals 14 residues. The germline V gene has CDR1 MNHEY and CDR2 SMNVEV (reference sequence). V was shortened by 5 bases and J by 4 bases, with 15 bases between the two germline ends. The CDR3 DNA follows: TGTGCCAGCAGTCTGCGCCCGGACGGATACGAGCAGTACTTC. The encoded protein is CASSLRPDGYEQYF.

The V gene is TRBV4-1, the J gene TRBJ1-1; D gene uncertain. The germline V gene encodes CDR1 MGHRA and CDR2 YSYEKL. V lost 4 bases to trimming and J lost 7 bases, with 22 bases between them. This CDR3 is built from 16 residues. The CDR3 spells CASSPPPAGSVIEAFF. CDR3 coding DNA: TGCGCCAGCAGCCCACCCCCGGCGGGGAGCGTGATTGAAGCTTTCTTT.

The CDR3 nucleotides read TGTGCCAGCAGTTCAGGGTCTGGGGCCAACGTCCTGACTTTC. The encoded protein is CASSSGSGANVLTF. V and J are TRBV6-4 and TRBJ2-6; weak D call: TRBD1 (5 bases). Deletions cut 5 bases from V and 1 base from J, with 6 bases between. Germline V gene sequence: CDR1 MRHNA, CDR2 SNTAGT. This CDR3 region has 14 residues.

V gene TRBV4-3 combines with J gene TRBJ1-5, with TRBD1 as a possible D gene (6 bases). The CDR3 has 17 residues. V lost 0 bases, J lost 7 bases, and 19 bases lay in between. Germline CDR1 reads LGHNA; CDR2 reads YSLEER. CDR3 loop: CASSQEAGGQESQPQHF. CDR3 bases: TGCGCCAGCAGCCAAGAAGCCGGGGGCCAGGAATCACAGCCCCAGCATTTT.

This clone occurred a few times. The CDR3 here is CASSGPPDGYGYTF. For the CDR3, the DNA is TGTGCCAGCAGTGGGCCCCCAGACGGCTATGGCTACACCTTC. This rearrangement joins TRBV25-1 to TRBJ1-2; D ambiguous. CDR3 length equals 14 residues. Germline CDR1 reads MGHDK; CDR2 reads SYGVNS. Trimming left V 4 bases short and J 4 bases short, with 13 bases between.

This chain uses TRBV12-3 or TRBV12-4 with TRBJ1-6; D remains unclear. The CDR3 runs to 13 residues. V lost 3 bases and J 9 bases, leaving 9 bases between the germline ends. CDR3 nucleotides: TGTGCCAGCAGTTTTGAGGGTTCTTCACCCCTCCACTTT. It is translated as CASSFEGSSPLHF.

The rearrangement joins TRBV11-2 to TRBJ2-2; 9 nucleotides line up with TRBD1. Germline CDR1 reads SGHAT; CDR2 reads FQNNGV. The trim removed 4 bases at V and 2 bases at J, leaving 5 bases unmatched. This CDR3 is built from 16 residues. CDR3: CASSSHRGRNTGELFF. CDR3 DNA sequence: TGTGCCAGCAGCTCCCACAGGGGGCGCAACACCGGGGAGCTGTTTTTT.

This chain joins TRBV21-1 and TRBJ2-7; TRBD2 was called by the table and not checked on the DNA. TRBV21-1 is termed a pseudogene. The CDR3 runs 13 residues. The CDR3 loop reads CASSKVTRDEQYF. CDR3 DNA sequence: TGTGCCAGCAGCAAGGTCACGCGGGACGAGCAGTACTTC.

The gene calls are TRBV7-9 and TRBJ1-1; D is ambiguous. Trimming removed 4 bases from V and 3 bases from J, with 9 bases in between. Germline V lookup: CDR1 SEHNR, CDR2 FQNEAQ (reference sequence). CDR3 length: 13 residues. The CDR3 region is CASSWITDTEAFF. The CDR3 region has the DNA TGTGCCAGCAGCTGGATTACAGACACTGAAGCTTTCTTT.

This rearrangement joins TRBV29-1 to TRBJ1-1; D may be TRBD1 (6 bases). V was trimmed by 4 bases and J by 1 base, leaving 10 bases between them. CDR3 size: 13 residues. Germline V CDR1 and CDR2: SQVTM, ANQGSEA. The CDR3 spells CSVVETGNTEAFF. Here the CDR3 DNA reads TGCAGCGTTGTCGAGACAGGGAACACTGAAGCTTTCTTT.

V is TRBV7-9 and J is TRBJ2-3; 8 bases match TRBD2. This CDR3 region has 18 residues. Germline V gives CDR1 SEHNR, CDR2 FQNEAQ (reference sequence). V was pared by 2 bases and J by 2 bases, with 12 bases of the junction left unmatched. CDR3 residues: CASSLPLRLAGLTDTQYF. In nucleotides, the CDR3 is TGTGCCAGCAGCTTACCTCTGCGTCTAGCGGGCCTCACAGATACGCAGTATTTT.

The chain links TRBV7-8 to TRBJ1-2; no reliable D call. The CDR3 runs 14 residues. V was cut by 1 base and J by 1 base, with 7 bases left in between. From germline, CDR1 is SGHVS and CDR2 FQNEAQ. The CDR3 protein is CASSLGRFNYGYTF. The CDR3 nucleotides read TGTGCCAGCAGCTTAGGCAGATTTAACTATGGCTACACCTTC.

This chain connects TRBV2 to TRBJ1-5; D unresolved. Germline V gene data show CDR1 as SNHLY and CDR2 as FYNNEI. V lost 6 bases and J 9 bases, leaving 12 bases between the germline ends. The CDR3 extends over 12 amino acids. The CDR3 DNA reads TGTGCCAGCAGCGACGAAAGTACGCCCCAGCATTTT. Encoded protein: CASSDESTPQHF.